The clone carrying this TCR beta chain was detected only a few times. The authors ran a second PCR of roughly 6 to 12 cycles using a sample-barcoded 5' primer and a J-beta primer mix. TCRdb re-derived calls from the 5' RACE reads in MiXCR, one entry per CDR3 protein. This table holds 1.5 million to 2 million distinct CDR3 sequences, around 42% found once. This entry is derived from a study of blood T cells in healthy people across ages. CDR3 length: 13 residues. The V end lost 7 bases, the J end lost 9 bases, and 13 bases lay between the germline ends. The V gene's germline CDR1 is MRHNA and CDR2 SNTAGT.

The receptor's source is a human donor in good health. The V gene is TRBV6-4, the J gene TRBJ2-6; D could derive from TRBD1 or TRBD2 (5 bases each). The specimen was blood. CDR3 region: CASILGTVNVLTF. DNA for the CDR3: TGTGCCAGCATCCTTGGGACGGTCAACGTCCTGACTTTC.